This T cell receptor (beta chain) was obtained from a study of response to subunit inactivated influenza vaccine (dated by TCRdb to 2017 to 2018). Study-wide context: Deep quantitative T cell receptor repertoire profiling was used in the study to track responses to a trivalent subunit inactivated influenza vaccine.

The CDR3, cysteine through phenylalanine, is 12 amino acids long. The retained sequence is limited to the CDR3, 36 bases, with the frame set at the first base. Taken from the germline V gene, the CDR1 and CDR2 loops are SQVTM and ANQGSEA. Trimming at the junction amounts to 3 bases on V and 4 bases on J, and the germline ends lie 9 bases apart. The library was generated by RT-PCR. The sequencer was an Illumina HiSeq 2500. In-frame beta chains were kept once TCRdb had trimmed the public reads at Q25 with fastp and called clones with MiXCR. Each entry merges the rows of one CDR3 protein and shows their most common DNA and genes. This sample holds more than 600,000 distinct CDR3 sequences; about 18% were observed only once. The ten largest account for 11% of the sample. This clonotype was seen many times. The antigen it recognizes is unknown. No quality values exist for individual bases; no much larger clone is one base distant.

General findings and caveats noted by the study authors: According to the authors, only a limited number of new T cells may be recruited by each seasonal influenza vaccination.

The sample here was PBMCs from blood, taken approximately 5 days after vaccination. The sequence links TRBV29-1 to TRBJ1-1; a tentative D match to TRBD1 spans 5 bases. The TCR was taken from a man aged 50 or older who received an inactivated influenza vaccine. Donor details come from another sample of the same person, matched by shared clones. This receptor has the CDR3 CSVDKGSTEAFF. DNA sequence: TGCAGCGTTGATAAGGGGAGCACTGAAGCTTTCTTT.